This T cell receptor (beta chain) stems from a study of T cells in Graves' hyperthyroidism and ophthalmopathy. This clonotype was recorded many times. This CDR3 has 14 amino acids. V was trimmed by 5 bases and J by 0 bases, leaving 8 bases between them. RNA transcripts served as the template for amplifying TCR beta CDR3 regions. RT-PCR in the first round (using the HTBI primer set) targeted the TCR CDR3. TCRdb redid the calling of the multiplex PCR reads with MiXCR, one entry per CDR3 protein. The sample carries 500,000 to 750,000 distinct CDR3 sequences, approximately 15% recorded once. The sequence was obtained from a woman aged 18-35 years with Graves' ophthalmopathy. The material sequenced was blood. The J gene is TRBJ1-5, the V gene TRBV12-3 or TRBV12-4; no clear D. CDR3 amino acids: CASSPESSNQPQHF. In DNA form, the CDR3 reads TGTGCCAGCAGTCCAGAGTCTAGCAATCAGCCCCAGCATTTT.